These T cell receptor beta chains were read from a single sample in a study of T cell responses to AZD1222 COVID-19 vaccine. Repertoires were generated with immunoSEQ multiplex PCR, while TCRdb's copy carries only in-frame clones and drops some. Of about 180,000 clones listed, about 90% were seen once; the top ten hold over 6%. Sample: peripheral blood, taken on day 0 of AZD1222 vaccination. The receptor source for this set is an adult in good health. CDR3s include the opening cysteine and the closing phenylalanine or tryptophan. Each record gives: clone size, J gene, D gene, V gene, CDR3 protein, CDR3 DNA. The D gene is left open where the match is weak. The listing skips clone size in some rows; elsewhere it reads once, few, many or a size class.

size: NA
J: TRBJ2-1
D: NA
V: TRBV9
CDR3: CASSGAIYNEQFF
DNA: TGTGCCAGCAGCGGGGCTATATACAATGAGCAGTTCTTC

size: NA
J: TRBJ1-4
D: NA
V: TRBV5-1
CDR3: CASSLGASGENLFF
DNA: TGCGCCAGCAGCTTAGGAGCCTCGGGTGAAAACCTGTTTTTT

size: NA
J: TRBJ2-5
D: TRBD2
V: TRBV20-1
CDR3: CSASRLAGSQETQYF
DNA: TGCAGTGCTAGTAGACTAGCGGGGAGTCAGGAGACCCAGTACTTC

size: NA
J: TRBJ2-3
D: TRBD2
V: TRBV14
CDR3: CASSHRRLAGGISDTQYF
DNA: TGTGCCAGCAGCCACCGGAGACTAGCGGGGGGGATATCAGATACGCAGTATTTT

size: once
J: TRBJ2-7
D: TRBD2
V: TRBV4-1
CDR3: CASSQAGLAAYEQYF
DNA: TGCGCCAGCAGCCAAGCAGGACTAGCGGCCTACGAGCAGTACTTC

size: once
J: TRBJ1-1
D: NA
V: TRBV29-1
CDR3: CSVDPAIEAFF
DNA: TGCAGCGTTGACCCTGCGATTGAAGCTTTCTTT

size: NA
J: TRBJ1-5
D: NA
V: TRBV27
CDR3: CASSLQGPQPQHF
DNA: TGTGCCAGCAGCCTACAGGGACCTCAGCCCCAGCATTTT

size: NA
J: TRBJ1-2
D: NA
V: TRBV18
CDR3: CASSPHTGTTNYGYTF
DNA: TGTGCCAGCTCACCACATACCGGGACAACTAACTATGGCTACACCTTC

size: once
J: TRBJ2-5
D: NA
V: TRBV5-6
CDR3: CASSLPGQGQETQYF
DNA: TGTGCCAGCAGCTTGCCGGGACAAGGCCAAGAGACCCAGTACTTC

size: NA
J: TRBJ2-2
D: TRBD1
V: TRBV7-9
CDR3: CASSLAPGGPNTGELFF
DNA: TGTGCCAGCAGCTTAGCCCCAGGGGGCCCGAACACCGGGGAGCTGTTTTTT

size: NA
J: TRBJ1-2
D: NA
V: TRBV24-1
CDR3: CATSDLMEFNYGYTF
DNA: TGTGCCACCAGTGATTTGATGGAATTCAACTATGGCTACACCTTC

size: NA
J: TRBJ1-1
D: NA
V: TRBV4-3
CDR3: CASSRAFGTEAFF
DNA: TGCGCCAGCAGCCGGGCATTCGGGACTGAAGCTTTCTTT

size: NA
J: TRBJ1-4
D: NA
V: TRBV30
CDR3: CAWGRGEKLFF
DNA: TGTGCCTGGGGCCGGGGGGAAAAACTGTTTTTT

size: NA
J: TRBJ1-3
D: NA
V: TRBV19
CDR3: CASRTPGRLFSGNTIYF
DNA: TGTGCCAGTAGGACCCCCGGGCGGCTATTCTCCGGAAACACCATATATTTT

size: NA
J: TRBJ2-7
D: TRBD2
V: TRBV4-1
CDR3: CASSHLAGGPYEQYF
DNA: TGCGCCAGCAGCCATCTAGCGGGGGGGCCCTACGAGCAGTACTTC

size: NA
J: TRBJ2-4
D: NA
V: TRBV29-1
CDR3: CSAPPRVAKNIQYF
DNA: TGCAGCGCCCCCCCCAGGGTAGCCAAAAACATTCAGTACTTC

size: once
J: TRBJ1-3
D: NA
V: TRBV19
CDR3: CASSLLGISGNTIYF
DNA: TGTGCCAGTAGTCTCCTGGGTATCTCTGGAAACACCATATATTTT

size: NA
J: TRBJ2-3
D: NA
V: TRBV11-3
CDR3: CASSPAETHRGADTQYF
DNA: TGTGCCAGCAGCCCCGCCGAGACTCACCGGGGCGCAGATACGCAGTATTTT

size: NA
J: TRBJ1-5
D: NA
V: TRBV6-2/TRBV6-3
CDR3: CASSYSTEANQPQHF
DNA: TGTGCCAGCAGTTACTCGACGGAAGCCAATCAGCCCCAGCATTTT

size: NA
J: TRBJ1-1
D: TRBD1
V: TRBV12-3/TRBV12-4
CDR3: CASSPTGDEAFF
DNA: TGTGCCAGCAGCCCGACAGGGGATGAAGCTTTCTTT

size: NA
J: TRBJ2-5
D: NA
V: TRBV4-1
CDR3: CASSQEFRGVQETQYF
DNA: TGCGCCAGCAGCCAAGAGTTCAGGGGGGTCCAAGAGACCCAGTACTTC

size: NA
J: TRBJ1-5
D: NA
V: TRBV21-1
CDR3: CASSTRESQHF
DNA: TGTGCCAGCAGCACGAGGGAGTCCCAGCATTTT

size: NA
J: TRBJ2-7
D: TRBD1
V: TRBV7-6
CDR3: CASSLGGQGEQYF
DNA: TGTGCCAGCAGCTTAGGTGGACAGGGTGAGCAGTACTTC

size: once
J: TRBJ2-1
D: TRBD2
V: TRBV5-4
CDR3: CASSLADEQFF
DNA: TGTGCCAGCAGCCTAGCGGATGAGCAGTTCTTC

size: NA
J: TRBJ2-1
D: NA
V: TRBV27
CDR3: CASSLSLRAFEQFF
DNA: TGTGCCAGCAGTTTATCTCTGAGGGCCTTCGAGCAGTTCTTC

size: NA
J: TRBJ2-2
D: NA
V: TRBV5-1
CDR3: CASTKNTGELFF
DNA: TGCGCCAGCACAAAGAACACCGGGGAGCTGTTTTTT

size: NA
J: TRBJ2-7
D: NA
V: TRBV2
CDR3: CASSRGRNSYEQYF
DNA: TGTGCCAGCAGCAGGGGACGGAACTCCTACGAGCAGTACTTC

size: NA
J: TRBJ1-1
D: NA
V: TRBV6-5
CDR3: CASSYSSLGGTEAFF
DNA: TGTGCCAGCAGTTACTCGAGTTTGGGCGGGACTGAAGCTTTCTTT

size: NA
J: TRBJ2-7
D: NA
V: TRBV20-1
CDR3: CSASSRRSPSEQYF
DNA: TGCAGTGCTAGTTCGCGCAGGTCACCCTCCGAGCAGTACTTC

size: NA
J: TRBJ2-3
D: NA
V: TRBV4-2
CDR3: CASSQKLTGTDTQYF
DNA: TGTGCCAGCAGCCAAAAACTAACAGGGACAGATACGCAGTATTTT

size: NA
J: TRBJ1-5
D: NA
V: TRBV7-2
CDR3: CASSLGRGSFSNQPQHF
DNA: TGTGCCAGCAGCTTAGGACGAGGGTCATTCAGCAATCAGCCCCAGCATTTT

size: NA
J: TRBJ1-5
D: TRBD1
V: TRBV6-1
CDR3: CASSGQGPGSNQPQHF
DNA: TGTGCCAGCAGTGGACAGGGGCCAGGTAGCAATCAGCCCCAGCATTTT

size: NA
J: TRBJ1-3
D: NA
V: TRBV6-5
CDR3: CASSYSTRGNTIYF
DNA: TGTGCCAGCAGTTACTCGACCAGGGGAAACACCATATATTTT

size: few
J: TRBJ2-1
D: NA
V: TRBV27
CDR3: CASSPILVGGDNEQFF
DNA: TGTGCCAGCAGTCCAATCCTGGTAGGTGGGGACAATGAGCAGTTCTTC

size: once
J: TRBJ1-6
D: NA
V: TRBV3-1/TRBV3-2
CDR3: CASSQDVAQAGDSPLHF
DNA: TGTGCCAGCAGCCAAGACGTCGCGCAGGCTGGTGATTCACCCCTCCACTTT

size: NA
J: TRBJ2-2
D: NA
V: TRBV14
CDR3: CASSQVIAGELFF
DNA: TGTGCCAGCAGCCAAGTGATCGCCGGGGAGCTGTTTTTT

size: NA
J: TRBJ1-6
D: NA
V: TRBV5-4
CDR3: CASSLITDNSPLHF
DNA: TGTGCCAGCAGCTTGATCACAGATAATTCACCCCTCCACTTT

size: NA
J: TRBJ2-7
D: NA
V: TRBV5-1
CDR3: CASSLGPTYEQYF
DNA: TGCGCCAGCAGCTTAGGCCCCACCTACGAGCAGTACTTC

size: NA
J: TRBJ1-1
D: NA
V: TRBV19
CDR3: CASSTGQIMNTEAFF
DNA: TGTGCCAGTAGTACCGGACAGATAATGAACACTGAAGCTTTCTTT

size: NA
J: TRBJ2-7
D: NA
V: TRBV5-6
CDR3: CASSRDRRGEQYF
DNA: TGTGCCAGCAGCCGTGACAGGAGGGGCGAGCAGTACTTC

size: NA
J: TRBJ2-1
D: NA
V: TRBV6-4
CDR3: CASSDSIESSYNEQFF
DNA: TGTGCCAGCAGTGACTCTATTGAGAGCTCCTACAATGAGCAGTTCTTC

size: NA
J: TRBJ1-2
D: NA
V: TRBV23-1
CDR3: CASSDRRINLYGYTF
DNA: TGCGCCAGCAGCGACAGAAGGATCAATTTATACGGCTACACCTTC

size: NA
J: TRBJ2-5
D: NA
V: TRBV5-8
CDR3: CASRSYHAFETQYF
DNA: TGTGCCAGCAGGTCCTACCACGCCTTTGAGACCCAGTACTTC